This record covers a single T cell receptor beta chain. Which antigen it targets is not known. Qualities for individual bases were not recorded, and no much larger clone is one base off. Counted from cysteine to phenylalanine, this CDR3 has 15 amino acids. Only CDR3 DNA remains: 45 bases, in frame from the first base. Sequences SGHTA (CDR1) and FQGNSA (CDR2) are obtained from the germline V gene. V gives up 4 bases and J gives up 4 bases, and the segment between their germline ends measures 11 bases. The sample belongs to a study of beta chain features in type 1 diabetes (dated by TCRdb to 2016 to 2019). In terms of the full investigation: Patients and healthy donors did not differ in mean age, gender distribution, total cell number or subset yield. Across all samples, around 99 million sorted cells were examined, and cell number per subset correlated strongly with RNA yield. The study compared the TCRB repertoires of sorted circulating CD4+ T cell subsets in recently diagnosed type 1 diabetes patients with those in matched healthy donors. Regulatory and stem cell-like memory subsets were obtained from only 8 patients and roughly eight healthy donors, while naive and central memory subsets were obtained from all 30 or so donors.

The study at large found these results: Sequencing cDNA rather than genomic DNA could over-represent highly expressing activated cells, although activation and CD3 levels did not differ between groups. The naive, central memory and regulatory TCRB repertoires appeared to resemble one another more closely among patients than among healthy donors. HLA sub-analyses involved small numbers of individuals, so any influence of HLA type on TCRB rearrangement remained unresolved. At VDJ recombination sites, type 1 diabetes patients had fewer insertions and more deleted nucleotides, which implies abnormalities in thymic rearrangement. Shorter templates might be favored by PCR, yet because patient and control samples were amplified and corrected together, any such skew would affect both groups equally. In all four CD4+ subsets, TCRB CDR3 length was moderately but significantly shorter in type 1 diabetes patients.

Each donor gave one peripheral blood draw, averaging approximately 0.11 L, which was collected into heparinised tubes. A BD FACSAria II and a panel including CD45RO, CCR7, CD25, CD127, CD95 and CD27 were used to sort naive, central memory, regulatory and stem cell-like memory CD4+ T cells. All sorted populations exceeded 95% purity. Right away, PBMCs were isolated by Lymphoprep density gradient centrifugation and were stained directly, with no culture step. So that batch effects would be minimized, each experiment stained and sorted samples in pairs, pairing one healthy donor with one patient. The entire amount of isolated RNA was reverse transcribed using the High Capacity cDNA Reverse Transcription Kit, so the sequenced TCRB transcripts were expressed ones. Deep immunoSEQ sequencing was performed on naive, central memory and regulatory T cell samples, with an average of about 3.6 million total reads per sample. Sorted cells were lysed in RLT buffer and RNA was extracted with DNase-treated RNeasy Micro or Mini kits, depending on cell number. Each cell subset was processed on its own to prevent cross-contamination, while patient and healthy donor samples were processed together. The immunoSEQ multiplex PCR was used to amplify TCRB sequences from cDNA, yielding 87-bp fragments that span the CDR3 region. Amplicons were sequenced on the Illumina HiSeq platform. Concerning the study's data processing: Synthetic template baselines were used to correct PCR bias computationally, reads within Hamming distance 2 were collapsed, and singletons that could not be merged were discarded. Reads were aligned against IMGT to assign V, D and J genes, CDR3 length and insertions or deletions at six rearrangement sites. Within each subset, clonotype counts were normalized to sorted cell number, after which true diversity and Gini coefficients were computed with the tcR R package. The overlap coefficient, calculated on TCRB nucleotide sequences, was used to quantify repertoire sharing. Out-of-frame TCRB sequences from naive cells were analyzed to stand in for the pre-selection repertoire. TCRdb holds this immuneACCESS table with in-frame rearrangements only. Some clones are missing; in checked studies, unresolved V genes explain under half, and the rest has no known cause. D and trimming were read from the DNA, whereas the V and J calls and clone size are those reported in that table. This sample is represented by more than 120,000 clones; less than 11% of them were singletons. The ten largest account for roughly 1.3% of the sample.

The sequence was collected from a young man in good health. Material for sequencing was naive CD4+ T cells from blood. The sample's cell subset or site label, in plain terms: true naive CD4+ T cells. The V and J genes are TRBV7-2 and TRBJ1-6; TRBD1 is a weak D gene call, 6 bases matching. DNA sequence: TGTGCCAGCAGCTCCCAGGACAGATATAATTCACCCCTCCACTTT. Its product reads: CASSSQDRYNSPLHF. This CDR3, with the reference TRBV7-2 and TRBJ1-6 proteins standing in past its ends, gives the full variable domain GAGVSQSPSNKVTEKGKDVELRCDPISGHTALYWYRQSLGQGLEFLIYFQGNSAPDKSGLPSDRFSAERTGGSVSTLTIQRTQQEDSAVYLCASSSQDRYNSPLHFGNGTRLTVT.